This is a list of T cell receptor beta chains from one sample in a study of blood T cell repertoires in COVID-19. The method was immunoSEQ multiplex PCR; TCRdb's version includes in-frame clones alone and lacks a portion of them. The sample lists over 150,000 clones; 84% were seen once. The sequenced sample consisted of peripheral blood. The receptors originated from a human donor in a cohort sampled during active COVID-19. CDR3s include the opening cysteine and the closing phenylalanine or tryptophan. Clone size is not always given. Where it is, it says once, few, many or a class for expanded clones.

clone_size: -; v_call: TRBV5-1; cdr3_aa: CASSLDPGEGSPLHF
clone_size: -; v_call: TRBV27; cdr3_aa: CASSWSGRANQPQHF
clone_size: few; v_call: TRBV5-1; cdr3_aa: CASSRGLAGNTGELFF
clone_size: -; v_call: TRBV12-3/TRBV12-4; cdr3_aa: CASTLFGGRGYTF
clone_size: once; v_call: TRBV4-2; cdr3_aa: CASSQELWGGIYEQYF
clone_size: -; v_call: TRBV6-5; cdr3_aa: CASSYGQGTVEAFF
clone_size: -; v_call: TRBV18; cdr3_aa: CASSQAQGSLYEQYF
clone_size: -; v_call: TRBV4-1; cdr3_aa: CASSQGQGGYNEQFF
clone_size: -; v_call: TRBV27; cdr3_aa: CASSLFEGATYNEQFF
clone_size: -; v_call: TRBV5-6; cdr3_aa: CASSFPTGQETQYF
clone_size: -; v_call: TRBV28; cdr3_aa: CASSFSGERGETQYF
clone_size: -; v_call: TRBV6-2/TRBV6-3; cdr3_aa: CASSLTGSNSPLHF
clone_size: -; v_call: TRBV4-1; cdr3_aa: CASSHLDRGDNQPQHF
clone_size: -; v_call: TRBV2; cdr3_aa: CASMDRASGNTIYF
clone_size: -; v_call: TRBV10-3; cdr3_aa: CAIMGGPANTGELFF
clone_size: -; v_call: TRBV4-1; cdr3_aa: CASSHVGGTEQYF